Each of the 6 T cell receptor beta chains below was sequenced from the same sample in a study of beta chain features in type 1 diabetes. Sequencing targeted expressed TCRB transcripts, as all isolated RNA had been reverse transcribed. Sequencing used immunoSEQ multiplex PCR; TCRdb keeps in-frame clones, though not all of them. This sample has around 300,000 clones, with about 15% found just once. Sequenced: central memory CD4+ T cells from blood. The source of these receptors is a man aged 25-40 years in good health.

This clone was detected a few times. V and J are TRBV5-4 and TRBJ2-5, with no clear D. CDR1 is SGHNT, CDR2 YYREEE, per germline (reference sequence). V was clipped by 0 bases and J by 2 bases, with 8 bases between them. The CDR3 covers 14 residues. CDR3 sequence: CASSLAAQQETQYF. The CDR3 DNA follows: TGTGCCAGCAGCTTGGCAGCCCAACAAGAGACCCAGTACTTC.

V is TRBV30 and J is TRBJ2-7; perhaps TRBD2 as D (7 bases). Germline assignment: CDR1 GTSNPN and CDR2 SVGIG (reference sequence). The CDR3 loop spans 12 amino acids. Trimming left V 5 bases short and J 3 bases short, with 11 bases between. In DNA, the CDR3 is TGTGCCTGGGGGAGGGACATCTACGAGCAGTACGTC. It codes for CAWGRDIYEQYV.

The chain combines TRBV7-2 with TRBJ1-5; D remains ambiguous. Germline V CDR1 and CDR2: SGHTA, FQGNSA. The ends were cut back, 3 bases at V and 3 bases at J, with 24 bases in the middle. The CDR3 runs 19 residues. The CDR3 DNA reads TGTGCCAGCAGCTTGAATACGGACCAGGTGCTTAGGGTCAATCAGCCCCAGCATTTT. Amino acids: CASSLNTDQVLRVNQPQHF.

This clone was observed a few times. The chain recombines TRBV28 with TRBJ2-7; D might be TRBD1 (5 bases). The CDR3 extends over 14 amino acids. Trimming left V 6 bases short and J 0 bases short, with 12 bases between. Germline CDR1 is MDHEN and CDR2 is SYDVKM. CDR3 in amino acids: CASSGQGSSYEQYV. CDR3 coding DNA: TGTGCCAGCAGCGGGCAGGGCTCCTCCTACGAGCAGTACGTC.

J is TRBJ2-1 and V is TRBV7-2, with 9 nucleotides matching TRBD1. The germline V gene has CDR1 SGHTA and CDR2 FQGNSA. The length of the CDR3 is 18 residues. The V gene end was trimmed by 3 bases and the J gene end by 0 bases; junction bases not matched to a gene: 9. The CDR3 nucleotides are TGTGCCAGCAGCTTCGGGACAGGGTTTGGAAGCTCCTACAATGAGCAGTTCTTC. Protein sequence: CASSFGTGFGSSYNEQFF.

The gene calls are TRBV5-4 and TRBJ2-3, with 11 nucleotides matching TRBD2. The germline V gene encodes CDR1 SGHNT and CDR2 YYREEE (reference sequence). V lost 2 bases to trimming and J lost 2 bases; unmatched junction nucleotides: 4. The CDR3 length is 16 residues. CDR3 DNA: TGTGCCAGCAGCTTCCCTAGCGGGGGGAACACAGATACGCAGTATTTT. Translating it yields CASSFPSGGNTDTQYF.